Below, 14 T cell receptor beta chains from the same sample are listed, as sequenced in a study of blood T cell repertoires in COVID-19 (dated by TCRdb to the early 2020s). Library preparation was by the immunoSEQ multiplex PCR assay. The clones in this table, taken by TCRdb from immuneACCESS, are in-frame only. Not every clone is retained; where verified, under half of the shortfall comes from an unresolved V gene, and the cause of the rest is unknown. This sample gives 190,000 or so clones in total; 85% to 90% of them show up just once. Approximately 6.2% of the sample rests with the top ten. The specimen was peripheral blood. These receptors all stem from a man in his 60s who had recovered from COVID-19.

The V call is TRBV7-3, the J call TRBJ1-2; 8 bases match TRBD1. Germline V gene sequence: CDR1 SGHTA, CDR2 FQGTGA. The CDR3 is made up of 14 amino acids. The junction had 7 bases not matched to a gene; V was cut back by 4 bases and J by 6 bases. The DNA of the CDR3 is TGTGCCAGCAGCTCGCAGGGGGCGCAGGATGGCTACACCTTC. This sequence encodes CASSSQGAQDGYTF.

This sequence joins TRBV5-4 and TRBJ2-5; TRBD2 agrees at 8 bases. V trimming: 0 bases; J trimming: 5 bases; junction bases outside the gene matches: 9. CDR3 size: 16 residues. From germline, CDR1 is SGHNT and CDR2 YYREEE (reference sequence). The CDR3 region has the DNA TGTGCCAGCAGCTTGGCTGGCGGGGGGCCCTGGGAGACCCAGTACTTC. Translated: CASSLAGGGPWETQYF.

The chain links TRBV5-1 to TRBJ1-2, with a possible D match to TRBD1 (5 bases). V lost 5 bases, J lost 4 bases, and 15 bases lay in between. The germline V gene encodes CDR1 SGHRS and CDR2 YFSETQ. The CDR3 is made up of 14 amino acids. In DNA form, the CDR3 reads TGCGCCAGCAGTTCAGGGCTCGAGGCCTATGGCTACACCTTC. The encoded protein is CASSSGLEAYGYTF.

The rearrangement joins TRBV18 to TRBJ2-1; TRBD2 aligns across 11 bases. CDR3 length: 16 amino acids. CDR1 and CDR2 from the germline V gene are KGHSH and LQKENI. With V trimmed by 3 bases and J by 5 bases, 6 bases remained unmatched. CDR3 in amino acids: CASSPFETSGNNEQFF. In DNA, the CDR3 is TGTGCCAGCTCACCTTTTGAGACTAGCGGGAACAATGAGCAGTTCTTC.

The V call is TRBV6-2 or TRBV6-3, the J call TRBJ2-2; 7 bases are shared with TRBD2. Germline loops: CDR1 MNHEY, CDR2 SVGEGT. This CDR3 is 15 amino acids long. V shed 4 bases and J 6 bases; nucleotides not matched to a gene: 8. Here the CDR3 DNA reads TGTGCCAGCAGTTCGGGGGTTACTAGCGCCGGGGAGCTGTTTTTT. Translation gives CASSSGVTSAGELFF.

The chain couples TRBV19 to TRBJ2-7; possible D gene TRBD2, 6 bases. The CDR3 runs to 17 residues. Germline V lookup: CDR1 LNHDA, CDR2 SQIVND (reference sequence). V was shortened by 5 bases and J by 1 base, with 21 bases between the two germline ends. Here the CDR3 reads CASSDRQLGLTSYEQYF. CDR3 DNA sequence: TGTGCCAGTAGTGACCGGCAGCTTGGACTAACTTCCTACGAGCAGTACTTC.

V usage is TRBV13 and J usage is TRBJ1-5; 7 bases align to TRBD1. The J segment lost 4 bases and the V segment lost 6 bases, leaving 15 bases of the junction unmatched. The germline gives CDR1 PRHDT, CDR2 FYEKMQ (reference sequence). This CDR3 is 17 amino acids long. CDR3 amino acids: CASSPQVGTVLNQPQHF. Written as DNA, the CDR3 is TGTGCCAGCAGTCCTCAGGTGGGGACAGTTTTAAATCAGCCCCAGCATTTT.

The chain has TRBV30 and TRBJ1-2; 7 bases map to TRBD1. The CDR3 is 12 amino acids. Germline loops: CDR1 GTSNPN, CDR2 SVGIG (reference sequence). Germline trimming cut 1 base from V and 6 bases from J; bases unmatched to any gene: 2. DNA of the CDR3: TGTGCCTGGAGTGCAGGGGGTCATGGCTACACCTTC. Translation gives CAWSAGGHGYTF.

A single count supports this clone. The genes are TRBV2 and TRBJ2-2; D is unclear. This CDR3 spans 13 amino acids. Germline lookup yields CDR1 SNHLY and CDR2 FYNNEI. Trimming left V 1 base short and J 6 bases short, with 6 bases between. The CDR3 DNA sequence: TGTGCCAGCAGTGAAGGAGTGGCCGGGGAGCTGTTTTTT. It yields the protein CASSEGVAGELFF.

This clone was recorded many times. Other nucleotide sequences from this sample produce the same CDR3. DNA for the CDR3: TGTGCCAGCAGTCCTAGGACAGCCTACGAGCAGTACTTC. As protein: CASSPRTAYEQYF. The V gene is TRBV27, the J gene TRBJ2-7, with D tentatively TRBD1 (6 bases). The length of the CDR3 is 13 residues. Trimming shortened V by 5 bases and J by 2 bases, and 10 bases separated the two germline ends. Germline V gives CDR1 MNHEY, CDR2 SMNVEV (reference sequence).

This clone was seen a single time. This chain uses TRBV5-4 with TRBJ2-7; D is ambiguous. Trimming removed 5 bases from V and 3 bases from J, with 15 bases in between. CDR3 size: 14 residues. Germline V gives CDR1 SGHNT, CDR2 YYREEE (reference sequence). The CDR3 DNA reads as TGTGCCAGCAGTACCGGCGGCTCCGTCTACGAGCAGTACTTC. Its protein is CASSTGGSVYEQYF.

The J gene is TRBJ1-4, the V gene TRBV24-1; D is possibly TRBD1 (5 bases). This CDR3 comprises 12 residues. The V gene lost 9 bases and the J gene lost 8 bases, with 12 bases spanning the gap. Germline loops: CDR1 KGHDR, CDR2 SFDVKD. CDR3 loop: CATVGGYEKLFF. CDR3 nucleotide sequence: TGTGCCACCGTGGGGGGATACGAAAAACTGTTTTTT.

This sequence joins TRBV5-5 and TRBJ1-3; 7 bases are a match to TRBD1. CDR1 and CDR2 (germline): SGHKS, YYEKEE (reference sequence). The CDR3 contains 14 residues. With V trimmed by 1 base and J by 6 bases, 4 bases remained unmatched. This chain's CDR3 is CASSLSGGLNTIYF. DNA for the CDR3: TGTGCCAGCAGCTTGTCAGGGGGGTTAAACACCATATATTTT.

This chain's CDR3 is CASSTSTSGANVLTF. The CDR3 DNA reads as TGTGCCAGCAGCACTTCCACCTCTGGGGCCAACGTCCTGACTTTC. This chain connects TRBV9 to TRBJ2-6, with unresolved D. With 4 bases removed from V and 0 bases from J, the gap between germline ends came to 8 bases. Looked up from germline, CDR1 is SGDLS and CDR2 is YYNGEE. The CDR3 runs 15 residues.